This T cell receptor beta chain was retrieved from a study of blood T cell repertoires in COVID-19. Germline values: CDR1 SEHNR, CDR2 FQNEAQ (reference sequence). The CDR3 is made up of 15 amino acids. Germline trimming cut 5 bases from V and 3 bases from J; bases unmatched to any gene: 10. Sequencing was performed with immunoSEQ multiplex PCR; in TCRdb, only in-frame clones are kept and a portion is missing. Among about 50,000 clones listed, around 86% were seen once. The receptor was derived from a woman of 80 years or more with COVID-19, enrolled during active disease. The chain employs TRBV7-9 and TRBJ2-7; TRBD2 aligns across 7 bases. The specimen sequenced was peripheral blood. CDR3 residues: CASSPWGRANYEQYF. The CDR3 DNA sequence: TGTGCCAGCAGCCCTTGGGGGAGGGCTAACTACGAGCAGTACTTC.